This T cell receptor (beta chain) was identified during a study of tumor and adjacent non-tumor tissue in lung cancer. Study summary: Patients comprised some eleven adenocarcinoma, a couple of squamous cell carcinoma and 1 small cell lung cancer. Study conclusions and caveats: Significantly higher TCR diversity was found in tumor than normal lung. Normal lung showed higher cumulative top 100 clone frequency than tumor.

For this clonotype: Its antigen remains unidentified. At one boundary the junction diverges from the germline segment, which might be a read error.

The CDR3 spans 14 residues. Germline V gene lookup returns CDR1 SGHAT and CDR2 FQNNGV. This sample's RNA came from whole unsorted tissue. TCRbeta libraries were built with three rounds of nested PCR, modified from ARM-PCR. Using its own MiXCR run on the multiplex PCR reads, TCRdb lists one record per CDR3 protein. The sample has 100,000 to 150,000 distinct CDR3 sequences; 60% to 70% are singletons. The chain joins TRBV11-2 to TRBJ2-2, with TRBD1 matching 8 bases. The clonotype originates from a man under 40 with non-small cell lung cancer. Material for sequencing was lung tumor tissue. The CDR3 loop reads CAGSLRTGTGELFF. The CDR3 DNA follows: TGTGCCGGCAGCTTACGGACAGGGACCGGGGAGCTGTTCTTT.